One sample yielded the 10 T cell receptor beta chains listed below, sequenced in a study of post-analysis software for immune sequencing data. cDNA libraries of TCR beta carried unique molecular identifiers. In TCRdb, the PCR reads were re-called with MiXCR into one record per CDR3 protein. Among approximately 660,000 distinct CDR3 sequences listed, roughly three fifths were seen once. Antigens of these TCRs are unknown. Regarding the study as a whole: TRBV segments more frequent in patients than in controls numbered several and included TRBV5-6, TRBV5-1 and TRBV20-1.

The source material was blood. The receptors were gathered from a girl under 10 years old with multiple sclerosis.

There are a few counts of this clonotype. The rearrangement links TRBV5-6 to TRBJ2-1, with D tentatively TRBD2 (5 bases). This CDR3 comprises 16 residues. Germline V gene sequence: CDR1 SGHDT, CDR2 YYEEEE. The V and J ends lost 0 bases and 0 bases respectively, with 10 bases between them. The chain's CDR3 is CASSLEQRSSYNEQFF. The CDR3 nucleotides read TGTGCCAGCAGCTTGGAACAGCGGAGCTCCTACAATGAGCAGTTCTTC.

The V and J genes are TRBV6-6 and TRBJ1-4; no definite D call. This CDR3 contains 16 residues. In germline, CDR1 is MNHNY, CDR2 SVGAGI (reference sequence). The V gene lost 2 bases and the J gene lost 5 bases, with 15 bases spanning the gap. CDR3 bases: TGTGCCAGCAGTTACAGTTTTGAGAGGTCCAATGAAAAACTGTTTTTT. Residues: CASSYSFERSNEKLFF.

The count of this clonotype is one. The genes are TRBV10-1 and TRBJ2-1; TRBD2 matches 7 bases. This CDR3 spans 14 amino acids. CDR1 is WNHNN, CDR2 SYGVQD, per germline (reference sequence). Trimming took 8 bases from V and 8 from J; bases not matched to a gene: 12. CDR3 DNA sequence: TGCGCCAGCCAAGAGGGAGGGCCTGGCGATGAGCAGTTCTTC. The encoded protein is CASQEGGPGDEQFF.

This sequence joins TRBV4-1 and TRBJ2-5; 9 bases are shared with TRBD2. The DNA end is a closer match to TRBJ2-7, so the J assignment may be wrong. CDR1 MGHRA and CDR2 YSYEKL come from the germline V gene. This CDR3 comprises 15 residues. The CDR3 nucleotides read TGCGCCAGCAGCCAATTCGCGGGAGGGCGCGGCGAGCAGTACTTC. It codes for CASSQFAGGRGEQYF.

This clonotype showed up just a few times. The V and J genes are TRBV29-1 and TRBJ2-1; 9 positions agree with TRBD2. Germline CDR1 reads SQVTM; CDR2 reads ANQGSEA. V lost 6 bases to trimming and J lost 4 bases; unmatched junction nucleotides: 7. This CDR3 comprises 14 residues. For the CDR3, the DNA is TGCAGCGTCCGTAGCGGGAGTGGGTACAATGAGCAGTTCTTC. Its translation is CSVRSGSGYNEQFF.

CDR3: CASSRLGGFQETQYF. The CDR3 nucleotides are TGTGCCAGCAGCCGCCTCGGAGGGTTCCAAGAGACCCAGTACTTC. The J gene is TRBJ2-5, the V gene TRBV13, with TRBD2 as a possible D gene (6 bases). Deletions cut 5 bases from V and 1 base from J, with 14 bases between. The germline gives CDR1 PRHDT, CDR2 FYEKMQ (reference sequence). The CDR3 runs to 15 residues. Drawing the rest from reference TRBV13 and TRBJ2-5, the complete variable domain is AAGVIQSPRHLIKEKRETATLKCYPIPRHDTVYWYQQGPGQDPQFLISFYEKMQSDKGSIPDRFSAQQFSDYHSELNMSSLELGDSALYFCASSRLGGFQETQYFGPGTRLLVL.

This clonotype was seen a single time. The chain is built from TRBV7-9 and TRBJ2-1, with D unresolved. This CDR3 contains 13 residues. Germline V gives CDR1 SEHNR, CDR2 FQNEAQ (reference sequence). V was clipped by 5 bases and J by 4 bases, with 9 bases between them. In nucleotides, the CDR3 is TGTGCCAGCAGCCAAGACGTTTACAATGAGCAGTTCTTC. It specifies CASSQDVYNEQFF.

The chain links TRBV20-1 to TRBJ1-1; a possible D gene is TRBD1 (5 bases). The CDR3 runs to 14 residues. The V end lost 1 base, the J end lost 1 base, and 10 bases lay between the germline ends. CDR1 is DFQATT and CDR2 is SNEGSKA in the germline V gene (reference sequence). CDR3 DNA sequence: TGCAGTGCTAGAGTGGGGGGATCGAACACTGAAGCTTTCTTT. Translated: CSARVGGSNTEAFF.

The chain employs TRBV7-2 and TRBJ2-2, with 7 bases matching TRBD1. The CDR3 sequence is 16 residues long. The V gene end was trimmed by 2 bases and the J gene end by 6 bases; junction bases not matched to a gene: 9. Germline loops: CDR1 SGHTA, CDR2 FQGNSA. The chain's CDR3 is CASSLRQGWGAGELFF. CDR3 coding DNA: TGTGCCAGCAGCTTACGACAGGGTTGGGGAGCCGGGGAGCTGTTTTTT. The complete variable domain, with remaining parts taken from reference TRBV7-2 and TRBJ2-2, reads GAGVSQSPSNKVTEKGKDVELRCDPISGHTALYWYRQSLGQGLEFLIYFQGNSAPDKSGLPSDRFSAERTGGSVSTLTIQRTQQEDSAVYLCASSLRQGWGAGELFFGEGSRLTVL.

The CDR3 reads CASSIRQGAEKLFF. The CDR3, as DNA: TGTGCCAGCAGCATCAGACAGGGCGCAGAAAAACTGTTTTTT. V is TRBV7-2 and J is TRBJ1-4; 7 bases are a match to TRBD1. Trimming removed 5 bases from V and 8 bases from J; junction bases left unmatched: 8. The CDR3 extends over 14 amino acids. Germline CDR1 is SGHTA and CDR2 is FQGNSA.